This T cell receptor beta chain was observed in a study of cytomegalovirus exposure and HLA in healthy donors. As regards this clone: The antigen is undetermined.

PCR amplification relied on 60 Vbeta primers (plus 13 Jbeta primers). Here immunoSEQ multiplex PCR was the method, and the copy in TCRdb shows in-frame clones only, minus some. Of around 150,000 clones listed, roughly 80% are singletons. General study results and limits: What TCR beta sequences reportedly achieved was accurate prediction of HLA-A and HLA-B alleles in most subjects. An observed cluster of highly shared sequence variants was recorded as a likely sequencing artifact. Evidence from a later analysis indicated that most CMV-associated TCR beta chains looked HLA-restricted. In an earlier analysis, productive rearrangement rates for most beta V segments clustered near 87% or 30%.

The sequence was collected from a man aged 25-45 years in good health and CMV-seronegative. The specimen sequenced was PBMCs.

The CDR3 here is CASSEADRVPNEKLFF. CDR3 in DNA: TGTGCCAGCAGTGAAGCCGACAGGGTACCGAATGAAAAACTGTTTTTT. V usage is TRBV6-1 and J usage is TRBJ1-4, with 7 nucleotides matching TRBD1. The CDR3 runs 16 residues. Germline CDR1 MNHNS, CDR2 SASEGT. The ends lost 0 bases at V and 5 bases at J; junction bases unmatched: 6.